This is a list of T cell receptor beta chains from one sample in a study of shared clonotypes between healthy human individuals. Clones were sequenced by immunoSEQ multiplex PCR, and TCRdb holds only the in-frame ones, with some missing. Of roughly 1,000,000 clones listed, around 82% are singletons. Sequenced: memory CD4+ T cells from PBMCs. Receptors were obtained from a man younger than 30 in good health. Some clones in this sample may be carry-over from other donors' samples. CDR3s include the opening cysteine and the closing phenylalanine or tryptophan. D genes are given only for firm matches. Only part of the rows carry a size: once, few, many, or a class if the clone is expanded.

clone size,D gene,J gene,V gene,CDR3 DNA,CDR3 protein
once,NA,TRBJ1-2,TRBV20-1,TGCAGTGCTAGATTGGGCCTTATGAACACCTTC,CSARLGLMNTF
few,NA,TRBJ1-4,TRBV30,TGTGCCTGGACGGCCCGTCTTAATGAAAAACTGTTTTTT,CAWTARLNEKLFF
NA,TRBD2,TRBJ2-4,TRBV15,TGTGCCACCAGCAGACCTTGGGGGGGTGAGCAAATGGAAACCAAAAACATTCAGTACTTC,CATSRPWGGEQMETKNIQYF
NA,TRBD2,TRBJ2-2,TRBV19,TGTGCCAGTAGTTCCCCGGTTAGCGGGACCCACACCGGGGAGCTGTTTTTT,CASSSPVSGTHTGELFF
NA,TRBD2,TRBJ2-2,TRBV2,TGTGCCAGCACTAGCGGGACTGGGTCCGGGGAGCTGTTTTTT,CASTSGTGSGELFF
NA,NA,TRBJ2-3,TRBV20-1,TGCAGTGCCCAAAGGACAGATACGCAGTATTTT,CSAQRTDTQYF
once,NA,TRBJ2-2,TRBV19,TGTGCCAGTAGAGCAGGGCTCAAGAACACCGGGGAGCTGTTTTTT,CASRAGLKNTGELFF
NA,TRBD2,TRBJ2-1,TRBV29-1,TGCAGCGTGCAAGGGACTAGCGGGAGGGTCTCCTACAATGAGCAGTTCTTC,CSVQGTSGRVSYNEQFF
NA,NA,TRBJ1-4,TRBV28,TGTGCCAGCAGTTTATCGGGGGCCGGTAATGAAAAACTGTTTTTT,CASSLSGAGNEKLFF
once,NA,TRBJ2-4,TRBV7-2,TGTGCCAGCAGCCAAAGTAGCACAAACATTCAGTACTTC,CASSQSSTNIQYF
NA,TRBD1,TRBJ2-5,TRBV7-9,TGTGCCAGCAGCGGACAGGGCAGGGAGACCCAGTACTTC,CASSGQGRETQYF
NA,NA,TRBJ2-2,TRBV9,TGTGCCAGCAGCGTAGGGAGAGATCGGACAGAGACCGGGGAGCTGTTTTTT,CASSVGRDRTETGELFF
NA,NA,TRBJ1-2,TRBV18,TGTGCCAGCTCACCCATCGCGGGCAGGGCAGACTATGGCTACACCTTC,CASSPIAGRADYGYTF
once,TRBD1,TRBJ2-2,TRBV19,TGTGCCAGTAGCTTCCGGGACAGGGTAACCGGGGAGCTGTTTTTT,CASSFRDRVTGELFF
NA,TRBD2,TRBJ2-3,TRBV7-2,TGTGCCAGCAGCTTAGGGGGACTAGAGGATACGCAGTATTTT,CASSLGGLEDTQYF
NA,NA,TRBJ2-7,TRBV7-2,TGTGCCAGCAGCCATAACGGAGCGGAGCCTTTCGAGCAGTACTTC,CASSHNGAEPFEQYF
NA,NA,TRBJ2-5,TRBV25-1,TGTGCCAGCAGTGAATCCGGCATCCGAGAGACCCAGTACTTC,CASSESGIRETQYF
NA,NA,TRBJ1-2,TRBV7-8,TGTGCCAGCAGCTTAGTAGATTCTAACTATGGCTACACCTTC,CASSLVDSNYGYTF
many,NA,TRBJ2-1,TRBV5-3,TGTGCCAGAAGCCACGCGGATGTGTCCTACAATGAGCAGTTCTTC,CARSHADVSYNEQFF
NA,NA,TRBJ1-2,TRBV9,TGTGCCAGCAGCGTAAGAGGGCGACCGGATGGCTACACCTTC,CASSVRGRPDGYTF
NA,TRBD2,TRBJ2-3,TRBV6-6,TGTGCCAGCAGTCGACTAGCGGGAGAAGATACGCAGTATTTT,CASSRLAGEDTQYF
NA,NA,TRBJ1-1,TRBV5-1,TGCGCCAGCAGCCCCGAGGGGGTTAGCACTGAAGCTTTCTTT,CASSPEGVSTEAFF
once,TRBD1,TRBJ1-5,TRBV28,TGTGCCAGCAGCCAAGTCCGGGACAGGGTTCGGCAGCCCCAGCATTTT,CASSQVRDRVRQPQHF
NA,NA,TRBJ1-2,TRBV15,TGTGCCACCAGCCCCGGGGCCACTTATGGCTACACCTTC,CATSPGATYGYTF
NA,NA,TRBJ2-5,TRBV10-3,TGTGCCATCAGTCGATCCGGACCCTCAGAGACCCAGTACTTC,CAISRSGPSETQYF
NA,TRBD1,TRBJ1-5,TRBV7-2,TGTGCCAGCAGCACCGGACAGGGTGGGCCCCAGCATTTT,CASSTGQGGPQHF
NA,NA,TRBJ2-5,TRBV5-1,TGCGCCAGCAGCTTCGGGGTAGAAGAGACCCAGTACTTC,CASSFGVEETQYF
NA,TRBD1,TRBJ1-2,TRBV7-2,TGTGCCAGCAGCTTTAAGACAGGGGGCAAATTTGGCTACACCTTC,CASSFKTGGKFGYTF
NA,NA,TRBJ2-5,TRBV5-1,TGCGCCAGCAGACGGGACTTACAAGAGACCCAGTACTTC,CASRRDLQETQYF
NA,TRBD1,TRBJ1-4,TRBV29-1,TGCAGCGTGGCGGACAGGGGGGGAAGGGCTAATGAAAAACTGTTTTTT,CSVADRGGRANEKLFF
NA,TRBD2,TRBJ2-7,TRBV7-2,TGTGCCAGCAGCTCAGGACTAGCGGGAGGATGGGGTTACGAGCAGTACTTC,CASSSGLAGGWGYEQYF
NA,NA,TRBJ1-5,TRBV18,TGTGCCAGCTCACCAGAGGGAATTGGCAATCAGCCCCAGCATTTT,CASSPEGIGNQPQHF
NA,NA,TRBJ2-1,TRBV27,TGTGCCAGCAGTCCCCCGGGGATCGCCTATTCTGGTGAGCAGTTCTTC,CASSPPGIAYSGEQFF
NA,NA,TRBJ1-1,TRBV27,TGTGCCAGCAGTTCCCGGACAAGGAAGGTTTACACTGAAGCTTTCTTT,CASSSRTRKVYTEAFF
NA,NA,TRBJ2-5,TRBV7-8,TGTGCCAGCAGCTTCGACGAAGAGACCCAGTACTTC,CASSFDEETQYF
NA,NA,TRBJ2-5,TRBV15,TGTGCCACCAGCAGACGGGAAGATGGAGAGACCCAGTACTTC,CATSRREDGETQYF
once,NA,TRBJ1-6,TRBV6-5,TGTGCCAGCAGTTACTCCGGCCCGGACACCTATTCACCCCTCCACTTT,CASSYSGPDTYSPLHF
NA,NA,TRBJ1-2,TRBV7-5,TGTGTCAGAAGCCACAAGACAAGGGCTGGCTACACCTTC,CVRSHKTRAGYTF
NA,TRBD2,TRBJ2-7,TRBV6-1,TGTGCCAGCAGTGAAAGATCTTTGCTAGCGGGAGATAAGTACTTC,CASSERSLLAGDKYF
NA,TRBD1,TRBJ2-3,TRBV28,TGTGCCAGCAGGAGGCAGGGGGACCCAGATACGCAGTATTTT,CASRRQGDPDTQYF
NA,TRBD1,TRBJ2-7,TRBV9,TGTGCCAGCAGCGGTGGACAGGGGGACTACGAGCAGTACTTC,CASSGGQGDYEQYF
NA,NA,TRBJ2-1,TRBV7-2,TGTGCCAGCAGCGCAGGCGGGCTGTCCTACAATGAGCAGTTCTTC,CASSAGGLSYNEQFF
NA,TRBD1,TRBJ2-1,TRBV19,TGTGCCAGTAGTCCTCAACCCGGGACAGGGGGTCGCAATGAGCAGTTCTTC,CASSPQPGTGGRNEQFF
NA,TRBD1,TRBJ2-2,TRBV5-4,TGTGCCAGCAGGATACAGGGGTCGAACACCGGGGAGCTGTTTTTT,CASRIQGSNTGELFF
NA,NA,TRBJ1-4,TRBV9,TGTGCCAGCAGCCCCCGGGCTTACAAGGCGCTGAATGAAAAACTGTTTTTT,CASSPRAYKALNEKLFF